This passage covers 10 T cell receptor beta chains from one sample sequenced in a study of shared clonotypes between healthy human individuals. TCRdb's copy holds only in-frame clones and misses some; the assay was immunoSEQ multiplex PCR. Here the sample spans some 470,000 clones, about three quarters being singletons. The sequenced sample was PBMCs. These receptors were taken from a woman in her 40s in good health. Some clones in this sample may be carry-over from other donors' samples.

The count of this clone is one. The chain recombines TRBV7-2 with TRBJ2-5; no definite D call. Germline CDR1 reads SGHTA; CDR2 reads FQGNSA. Trimming took off 0 bases at V and 0 bases at J, with 2 bases between the two ends. The CDR3 contains 13 residues. CDR3 sequence: CASSLAYQETQYF. The CDR3 nucleotides read TGTGCCAGCAGCTTAGCCTACCAAGAGACCCAGTACTTC.

The chain combines TRBV19 with TRBJ2-5; TRBD2 is a possible D gene (5 bases). Trimming cost V 5 bases and J 2 bases, with 12 bases left between them. The CDR3 is made up of 14 amino acids. In germline, CDR1 is LNHDA, CDR2 SQIVND (reference sequence). CDR3 sequence: CASSFDRGQETQYF. CDR3 in DNA: TGTGCCAGTAGTTTCGACCGGGGACAAGAGACCCAGTACTTC.

CDR3 sequence: CASSPQADQPQHF. The CDR3 DNA is TGTGCCAGCAGCCCCCAGGCAGATCAGCCCCAGCATTTT. The chain carries TRBV7-2 and TRBJ1-5; D is ambiguous. Trimming removed 5 bases from V and 5 bases from J, with 10 bases in between. The CDR3 has 13 residues. Germline CDR1 SGHTA, CDR2 FQGNSA.

This clone was seen a single time. The rearrangement links TRBV7-2 to TRBJ2-1, with TRBD2 matching over 10 bases. The CDR3 consists of 16 residues. Per the germline V gene, CDR1 is SGHTA and CDR2 is FQGNSA. Losses at the gene ends were 5 bases for V and 4 bases for J; bases not matched to a gene: 8. The CDR3 DNA sequence: TGTGCCAGCAGCCTCACCGGGACTAGCGCATACAATGAGCAGTTCTTC. It yields the protein CASSLTGTSAYNEQFF.

The V call is TRBV2, the J call TRBJ2-1; 7 bases match TRBD1. Germline lookup yields CDR1 SNHLY and CDR2 FYNNEI. V trimming: 11 bases; J trimming: 6 bases; junction bases outside the gene matches: 10. The CDR3 extends over 13 amino acids. For the CDR3, the DNA is TGTGCCGGAGCCAGGGGGTTGGGCAATGAGCAGTTCTTC. It specifies CAGARGLGNEQFF.

The genes are TRBV28 and TRBJ1-2, with D possibly being TRBD1 (6 bases). Trimming shortened V by 6 bases and J by 4 bases, and 12 bases separated the two germline ends. This CDR3 contains 13 residues. The germline gives CDR1 MDHEN, CDR2 SYDVKM. The chain's CDR3 is CASSTGSGYGYTF. Here the CDR3 DNA reads TGTGCCAGCAGCACAGGGTCAGGCTATGGCTACACCTTC.

The chain combines TRBV5-1 with TRBJ2-1; a possible D gene is TRBD1 (6 bases). V lost 4 bases and J lost 6, with 14 bases in between. The germline CDR1 and CDR2 sequences are SGHRS and YFSETQ. The CDR3 is 14 residues long. The CDR3 nucleotides read TGCGCCAGCAGCAGGCTACAGGGTTTCAATGAGCAGTTCTTC. It encodes CASSRLQGFNEQFF.

This chain uses TRBV29-1 with TRBJ2-3; 9 bases fit TRBD2. The germline V gene encodes CDR1 SQVTM and CDR2 ANQGSEA. The J segment lost 6 bases and the V segment lost 1 base, leaving 8 bases of the junction unmatched. This CDR3 region has 15 residues. CDR3 region: CSVEVPAGGPDTQYF. The CDR3 bases are TGCAGCGTTGAAGTCCCGGCGGGAGGGCCGGATACGCAGTATTTT.

On this clone: A far larger clone is one nucleotide away, so this likely arose from a read error. This chain's CDR3 is CASNSRDPPSEFEQYF. CDR3 coding DNA: TGTGCCAGCAATTCCAGGGACCCTCCCTCTGAGTTCGAGCAGTACTTC. The chain uses TRBV28 and TRBJ2-7; the D call may be TRBD1 or TRBD2 (5 bases each). Per germline, CDR1 MDHEN and CDR2 SYDVKM. V dropped 7 bases and J dropped 6 bases, with 25 bases sitting between them. The CDR3 is 16 amino acids.

This clone was counted ten times or more. The chain joins TRBV7-9 to TRBJ1-3; perhaps TRBD1 as D (6 bases). Per the germline V gene, CDR1 is SEHNR and CDR2 is FQNEAQ (reference sequence). This CDR3 spans 15 amino acids. Trimming took off 5 bases at V and 4 bases at J, with 15 bases between the two ends. The CDR3 spells CASSQRTGSGNTIYF. The CDR3, as DNA: TGTGCCAGCAGCCAACGAACAGGGTCAGGAAACACCATATATTTT.